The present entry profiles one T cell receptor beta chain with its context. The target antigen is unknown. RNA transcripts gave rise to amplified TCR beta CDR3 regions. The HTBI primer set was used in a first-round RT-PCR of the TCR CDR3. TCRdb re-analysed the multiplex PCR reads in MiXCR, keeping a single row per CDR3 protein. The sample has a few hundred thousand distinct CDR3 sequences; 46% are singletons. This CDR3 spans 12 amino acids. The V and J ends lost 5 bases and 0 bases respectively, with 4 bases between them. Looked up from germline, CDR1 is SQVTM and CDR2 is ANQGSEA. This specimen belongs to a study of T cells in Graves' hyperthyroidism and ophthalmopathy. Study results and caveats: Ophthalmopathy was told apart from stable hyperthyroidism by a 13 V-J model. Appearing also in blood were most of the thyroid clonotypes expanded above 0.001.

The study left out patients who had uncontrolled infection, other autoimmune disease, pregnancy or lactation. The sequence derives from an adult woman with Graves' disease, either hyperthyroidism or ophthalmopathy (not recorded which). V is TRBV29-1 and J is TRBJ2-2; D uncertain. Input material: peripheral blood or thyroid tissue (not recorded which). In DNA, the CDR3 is TGCAGCGTTCTGGCGAACACCGGGGAGCTGTTTTTT. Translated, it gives CSVLANTGELFF.